These T cell receptor beta chains were read from a single sample in a study of T cells after posttransplantation cyclophosphamide. This table comes from immunoSEQ multiplex PCR, and its TCRdb copy is limited to in-frame clones, with some not included. The sample contains over 35,000 clones, none occurring once; 2.5% lies in the top ten. The specimen was PBMCs. The receptor set was obtained from a man over 45 in good health, CMV-negative, and a related stem cell transplant donor. The CDR3 runs from the conserved cysteine through the conserved F or W. The order of the fields is V gene, D gene, J gene, clone size, CDR3 DNA, CDR3 protein. D genes are given only for firm matches. For some rows the clone size is stated as once, few or many, or as a class when expanded; others skip it.

>TRBV5-1|-|TRBJ2-3|many
TGCGCCAGCAGCTTGGGACTCCTCCATCTGACAGATACGCAGTATTTT
CASSLGLLHLTDTQYF
>TRBV11-1|-|TRBJ1-4|many
TGTGCCAGCAGCTTGCAAAAGGGGACAAAGCTGTTTTTT
CASSLQKGTKLFF
>TRBV5-1|TRBD2|TRBJ2-1|many
TGCGCCAGCAGCTCGCAGCGGGGGAGGGGGAATGAGCAGTTCTTC
CASSSQRGRGNEQFF
>TRBV10-1|-|TRBJ2-4|many
TGCGCCAGCAGTGACGGAAACATTCAGTACTTC
CASSDGNIQYF
>TRBV10-3|TRBD1|TRBJ1-5|many
TGTGCCAGCGGACAGGGCACGAATCAGCCCCAGCATTTT
CASGQGTNQPQHF
>TRBV7-8|TRBD1|TRBJ1-2|-
TGTGCCAGCAGCCTAACGGACAGGGGCTCGACCTATGGCTACACCTTC
CASSLTDRGSTYGYTF
>TRBV4-3|-|TRBJ1-5|many
TGCGCCAGCAGCCAACCGGGGGGGCCCCAGCATTTT
CASSQPGGPQHF
>TRBV10-3|-|TRBJ2-1|many
TGTGCCATCAGTGACCCCACTGCGGGCTACAATGAGCAGTTCTTC
CAISDPTAGYNEQFF
>TRBV6-1|-|TRBJ1-5|-
TGTGCCAGCAGCCAGTCCGGGGGCCAGCATTTT
CASSQSGGQHF
>TRBV15|-|TRBJ2-5|many
TGTGCCACCAGGGAAAACAGCGGGCTCACCGGAGAGACCCAGTACTTC
CATRENSGLTGETQYF
>TRBV9|-|TRBJ2-1|-
TGTGCCAGCAGCGCTGGGTCGGGGGTGAATGAGCAGTTCTTC
CASSAGSGVNEQFF
>TRBV6-4|-|TRBJ2-3|many
TGTGCCAGCTCAGCAGGGGATGTAGATACGCAGTATTTT
CASSAGDVDTQYF
>TRBV7-3|TRBD1|TRBJ2-3|many
TGTGCCAGCAGCTTAGGTGGTGCACAGGGGGTTGGTACGCAGTATTTT
CASSLGGAQGVGTQYF
>TRBV19|-|TRBJ1-6|-
TGTGCCAGTAGTCCGGGACTTCTATATTCACCCCTCCACTTT
CASSPGLLYSPLHF
>TRBV4-1|-|TRBJ2-3|many
TGCGCCAGCCGGGGAGGGGGGATTAGCACAGATACGCAGTATTTT
CASRGGGISTDTQYF
>TRBV6-5|TRBD1|TRBJ1-1|many
TGTGCCAGCAGACCACAGGGGTACCTTTTCTTT
CASRPQGYLFF
>TRBV10-3|-|TRBJ1-2|many
TGTGCCATCGGACAGCCGGATGGCTACACCTTC
CAIGQPDGYTF
>TRBV18|-|TRBJ1-1|many
TGTGCCAGCTCATCTGTTAGGGGGAAATACACTGAAGCTTTCTTT
CASSSVRGKYTEAFF
>TRBV6-6|-|TRBJ1-1|many
TGTGCCAGCAGCCCGTGGAACACTGAAGCTTTCTTT
CASSPWNTEAFF
>TRBV4-3|-|TRBJ1-2|many
TGCGCCAGCAGCCAAGGCGGGGGCAGCTATGGCTACACCTTC
CASSQGGGSYGYTF
>TRBV7-9|TRBD1|TRBJ2-1|many
TGTGCCAGCAGCCCACAGGACAGGGGGCGGAAGCAGTTCTTC
CASSPQDRGRKQFF
>TRBV7-9|-|TRBJ2-3|-
TGTGCCATCCCGGGGTGGAATACGCAGTATTTT
CAIPGWNTQYF
>TRBV13|TRBD1|TRBJ2-1|many
TGTGCCAGCAGCCGGGACAGGGGGAATGAGCAGTTCTTC
CASSRDRGNEQFF
>TRBV9|TRBD1|TRBJ2-5|many
TGTGCCAGCAGTGACGGGACAGTACAAGAGACCCAGTACTTC
CASSDGTVQETQYF
>TRBV11-2|-|TRBJ1-2|many
TGTGCCAGCAGCTCCCCGTCTTTGGGCAGAAGCTACACCTTC
CASSSPSLGRSYTF
>TRBV9|TRBD1|TRBJ2-2|many
TGTGCCAGCAGCCCTGAGGGACAGGATGATACCGGGGAGCTGTTTTTT
CASSPEGQDDTGELFF
>TRBV2|TRBD1|TRBJ2-7|few
TGTGCCAGCACGAACAGGGGGCCTTACGAGCAGTACTTC
CASTNRGPYEQYF
>TRBV19|-|TRBJ2-2|many
TGTGCCAGTAGTGCGGCAAGCGTGTCCGGGGAGCTGTTTTTT
CASSAASVSGELFF
>TRBV5-1|-|TRBJ1-1|many
TGCGCCAGCAGCTTGGATTACGGGAATGAAGCTTTCTTT
CASSLDYGNEAFF
>TRBV1|-|TRBJ1-1|many
TGCACCAGCAGCCACCAGGGGAACACTGAAGCTTTCTTT
CTSSHQGNTEAFF
>TRBV9|TRBD1|TRBJ2-3|many
TGTGCCAGCAGCGTCACCGGGACAGGGGTAGATACGCAGTATTTT
CASSVTGTGVDTQYF
>TRBV11-3|-|TRBJ1-6|many
TGTGCCAGCAGCGCCGGACTCTATAATTCACCCCTCCACTTT
CASSAGLYNSPLHF
>TRBV16|-|TRBJ2-7|many
TGTGCCAGCAGCCAATCCCTCTACGAGCAGTACTTC
CASSQSLYEQYF
>TRBV27|-|TRBJ1-6|many
TGTGCCAGCAGGGTAGTCTATAATTCACCCCTCCACTTT
CASRVVYNSPLHF
>TRBV7-6|TRBD2|TRBJ2-1|many
TGTGCCAGCAGCTCCCAGGGTAGCGGGTCCTACAATGAGCAGTTCTTC
CASSSQGSGSYNEQFF
>TRBV5-4|TRBD2|TRBJ2-1|many
TGTGCCAGCAGCCCACTAGCGGGATACAATGAGCAGTTCTTC
CASSPLAGYNEQFF
>TRBV9|TRBD2|TRBJ2-1|many
TGTGCCAGCAGCGACCGTAGCGGGAGGGCCGTTCATGAGCAGTTCTTC
CASSDRSGRAVHEQFF
>TRBV7-6|-|TRBJ1-5|many
TGTGCCAGCAGCTTAGCGGAGGGAAATCAGCCCCAGCATTTT
CASSLAEGNQPQHF
>TRBV11-1|-|TRBJ2-7|-
TGTGCCAGCGCCTACACCCGAGACATCTCCTACGAGCAGTACTTC
CASAYTRDISYEQYF